The clone carrying this TCR beta chain was seen just once. Its antigen is not identified. This sample stems from a study of T cell repertoires in cytomegalovirus infection. TCRdb independently ran MiXCR on the reads; one entry per CDR3 protein. The sample shows fewer than 650,000 distinct CDR3 sequences, 35% to 50% of them seen only once. Germline V lookup: CDR1 MNHEY, CDR2 SMNVEV (reference sequence). The CDR3 spans 14 residues. V was cut by 8 bases and J by 3 bases, with 17 bases left in between. This sequence was found in a human donor in good health (CMV status not recorded). Some clones in this sample may be carry-over from other donors' samples. The V call is TRBV27, the J call TRBJ2-7, with D perhaps matching TRBD1 or TRBD2 (5 bases each). The sample in question was cultured PBMCs, obtained from culture after CMV antigen stimulation. The DNA of the CDR3 is TGTGCCAGCGGGCCTCTGACAGCGGACTACGAGCAGTACTTC. As protein: CASGPLTADYEQYF.